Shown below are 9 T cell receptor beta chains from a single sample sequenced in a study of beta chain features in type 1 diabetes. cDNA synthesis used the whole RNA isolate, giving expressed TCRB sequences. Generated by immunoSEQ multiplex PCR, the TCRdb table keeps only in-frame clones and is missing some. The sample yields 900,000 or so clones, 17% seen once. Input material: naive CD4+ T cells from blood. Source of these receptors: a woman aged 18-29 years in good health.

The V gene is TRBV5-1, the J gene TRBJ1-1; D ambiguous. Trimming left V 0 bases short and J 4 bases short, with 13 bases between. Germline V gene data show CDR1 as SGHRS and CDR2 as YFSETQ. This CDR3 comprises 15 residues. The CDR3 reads CASSLDSRMGTEAFF. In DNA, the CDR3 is TGCGCCAGCAGCTTGGACTCTCGAATGGGCACTGAAGCTTTCTTT.

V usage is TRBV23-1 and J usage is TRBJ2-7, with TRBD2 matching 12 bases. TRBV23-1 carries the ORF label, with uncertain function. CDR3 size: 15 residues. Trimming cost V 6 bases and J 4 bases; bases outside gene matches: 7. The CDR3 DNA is TGCGCCAGCAGGGACGGACTAGCGGGAACATACGAGCAGTACTTC. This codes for CASRDGLAGTYEQYF.

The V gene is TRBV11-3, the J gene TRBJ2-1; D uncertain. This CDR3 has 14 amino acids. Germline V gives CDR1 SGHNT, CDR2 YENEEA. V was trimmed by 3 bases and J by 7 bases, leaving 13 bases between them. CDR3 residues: CASSFSGWANEQFF. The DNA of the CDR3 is TGTGCCAGCAGCTTCAGTGGATGGGCGAATGAGCAGTTCTTC.

As DNA, the CDR3 is TGTGCCAGCTTGGGACAGGGGGACAATGAGCAGTTCTTC. It is translated as CASLGQGDNEQFF. J is TRBJ2-1 and V is TRBV18, with 11 bases matching TRBD1. The length of the CDR3 is 13 residues. Trimming removed 7 bases from V and 5 bases from J; junction bases left unmatched: 1. Germline lookup yields CDR1 KGHSH and CDR2 LQKENI.

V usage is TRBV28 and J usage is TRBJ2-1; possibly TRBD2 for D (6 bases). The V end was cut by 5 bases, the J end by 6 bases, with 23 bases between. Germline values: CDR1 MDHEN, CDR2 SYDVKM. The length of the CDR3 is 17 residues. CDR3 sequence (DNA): TGTGCCAGCAGTATCCCCATCGGGGCGGGAAGAGGCAATGAGCAGTTCTTC. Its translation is CASSIPIGAGRGNEQFF.

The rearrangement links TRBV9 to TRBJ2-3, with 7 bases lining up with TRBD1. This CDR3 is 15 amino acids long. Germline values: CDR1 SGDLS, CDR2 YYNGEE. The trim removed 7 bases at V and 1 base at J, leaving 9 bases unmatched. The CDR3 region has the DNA TGTGCCAGCCACACAGGGGCTGGGGGCACAGATACGCAGTATTTT. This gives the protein CASHTGAGGTDTQYF.

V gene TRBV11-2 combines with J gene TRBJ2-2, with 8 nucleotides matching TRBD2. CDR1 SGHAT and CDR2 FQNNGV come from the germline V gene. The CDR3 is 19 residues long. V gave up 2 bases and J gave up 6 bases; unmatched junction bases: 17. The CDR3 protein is CASSLRSLYPAGGSGELFF. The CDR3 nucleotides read TGTGCCAGCAGCTTAAGATCACTCTATCCCGCGGGAGGTTCCGGGGAGCTGTTTTTT. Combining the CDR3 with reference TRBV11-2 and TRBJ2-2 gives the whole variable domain EAGVAQSPRYKIIEKRQSVAFWCNPISGHATLYWYQQILGQGPKLLIQFQNNGVVDDSQLPKDRFSAERLKGVDSTLKIQPAKLEDSAVYLCASSLRSLYPAGGSGELFFGEGSRLTVL.

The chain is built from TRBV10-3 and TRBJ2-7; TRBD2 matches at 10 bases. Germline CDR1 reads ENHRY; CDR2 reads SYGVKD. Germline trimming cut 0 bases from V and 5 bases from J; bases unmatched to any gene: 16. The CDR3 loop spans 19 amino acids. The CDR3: CAISESPGTSVKGLNEQYF. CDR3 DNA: TGTGCCATCAGTGAGTCCCCCGGGACTAGCGTTAAGGGCCTGAACGAGCAGTACTTC.

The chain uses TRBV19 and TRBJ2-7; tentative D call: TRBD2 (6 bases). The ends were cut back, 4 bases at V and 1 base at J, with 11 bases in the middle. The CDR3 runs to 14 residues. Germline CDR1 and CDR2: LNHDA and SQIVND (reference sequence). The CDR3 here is CASSTGGASYEQYF. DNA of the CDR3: TGTGCCAGTAGTACCGGGGGAGCATCCTACGAGCAGTACTTC.